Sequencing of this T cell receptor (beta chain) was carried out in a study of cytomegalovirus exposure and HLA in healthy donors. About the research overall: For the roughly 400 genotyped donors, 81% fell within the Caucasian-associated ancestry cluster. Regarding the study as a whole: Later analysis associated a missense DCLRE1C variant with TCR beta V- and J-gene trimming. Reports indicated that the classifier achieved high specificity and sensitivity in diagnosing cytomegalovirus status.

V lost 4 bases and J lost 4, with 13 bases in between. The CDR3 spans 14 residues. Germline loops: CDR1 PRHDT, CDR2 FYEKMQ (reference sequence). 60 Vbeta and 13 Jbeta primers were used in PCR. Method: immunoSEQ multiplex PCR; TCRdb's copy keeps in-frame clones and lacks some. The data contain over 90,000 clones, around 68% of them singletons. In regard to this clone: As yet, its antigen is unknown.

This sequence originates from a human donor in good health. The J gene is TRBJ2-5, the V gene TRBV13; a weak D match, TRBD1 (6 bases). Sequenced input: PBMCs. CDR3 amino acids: CASSYGQSVETQYF. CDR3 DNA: TGTGCCAGCAGCTATGGACAGTCGGTAGAGACCCAGTACTTC.